Listed below are T cell receptor beta chains from one sample, sequenced in a study of a mutant IDH1 vaccine in newly diagnosed glioma. TCRdb's copy holds only in-frame clones and misses some; the assay was immunoSEQ multiplex PCR. The sample gives roughly 51,000 clones, approximately 82% of which show up once; 3% to 4% is in the top ten. These receptors are not linked to any known antigen. Sequenced here: PBMCs, sampled from a glioma patient whose treatment included an IDH1 peptide vaccine. These TCRs come from a man aged 25 to 45 with glioma. Both conserved end residues are part of each CDR3. Fields, in order: V gene, clone size, J gene, CDR3 length, D gene, CDR3 protein, CDR3 DNA. A D gene is named only where the DNA matches it firmly. Clone size is not always given. Where it is, it says once, few, many or a class for expanded clones.

TRBV2,NA,TRBJ2-5,11,NA,CASIEGETQYF,TGTGCCAGCATCGAGGGGGAGACCCAGTACTTC
TRBV28,NA,TRBJ1-6,17,NA,CASSPRGAGSYNSPLHF,TGTGCCAGCAGCCCTCGGGGGGCGGGCTCCTATAATTCACCCCTCCACTTT
TRBV4-1,NA,TRBJ2-7,13,NA,CASSVVGEYEQYF,TGCGCCAGCAGTGTGGTGGGGGAATACGAGCAGTACTTC
TRBV7-2,few,TRBJ1-5,14,NA,CASSLGAENQPQHF,TGTGCCAGCAGCTTAGGAGCAGAAAATCAGCCCCAGCATTTT
TRBV28,few,TRBJ1-6,12,NA,CASTPPRGPLHF,TGTGCCAGCACTCCTCCGCGAGGACCCCTCCACTTT
TRBV5-5,few,TRBJ1-1,12,NA,CASSWNLLEAFF,TGTGCCAGCAGCTGGAATCTTCTGGAAGCTTTCTTT
TRBV11-2,few,TRBJ1-1,14,TRBD1,CASRPDRASTEAFF,TGTGCCAGCAGGCCAGACAGGGCTTCCACTGAAGCTTTCTTT
TRBV6-5,NA,TRBJ1-2,11,NA,CASSYGDGYTF,TGTGCCAGCAGTTACGGCGATGGCTACACCTTC
TRBV9,NA,TRBJ1-4,15,NA,CASSGDGATNEKLFF,TGTGCCAGCAGCGGGGACGGCGCAACTAATGAAAAACTGTTTTTT
TRBV4-1,NA,TRBJ1-5,14,NA,CASSHENRAQPQHF,TGCGCCAGCAGCCACGAGAACAGGGCCCAGCCCCAGCATTTT
TRBV5-8,NA,TRBJ1-2,14,NA,CASSFRVGPQGYTF,TGTGCCAGCAGCTTTCGGGTTGGCCCGCAAGGCTACACCTTC
TRBV5-8,NA,TRBJ2-7,13,NA,CASSIGPTYEQYF,TGTGCCAGCAGCATAGGGCCCACCTACGAGCAGTACTTC
TRBV7-6,NA,TRBJ2-7,17,TRBD1,CASSLEGGTGNPYEQYF,TGTGCCAGCAGCTTAGAGGGGGGGACAGGGAACCCTTACGAGCAGTACTTC
TRBV27,once,TRBJ2-2,15,TRBD1,CASNLDRGDTGELFF,TGTGCCAGCAACCTAGACAGGGGGGACACCGGGGAGCTGTTTTTT
TRBV9,NA,TRBJ2-5,16,NA,CASSAGGGQNQETQYF,TGTGCCAGCAGCGCTGGAGGGGGACAGAACCAAGAGACCCAGTACTTC
TRBV6-5,NA,TRBJ2-2,14,NA,CASRLQGWSGELFF,TGTGCCAGCAGGTTGCAGGGGTGGTCAGGGGAGCTGTTTTTT
TRBV4-2,NA,TRBJ2-2,21,TRBD2,CASSQEILAGGSLSYTGELFF,TGTGCCAGCAGCCAAGAAATACTAGCGGGGGGTTCGCTATCGTACACCGGGGAGCTGTTTTTT
TRBV5-5,NA,TRBJ1-1,14,NA,CASSSLPGSTEAFF,TGTGCCAGCAGCTCACTTCCAGGATCCACTGAAGCTTTCTTT
TRBV27,NA,TRBJ2-1,13,NA,CASSLGRANEQFF,TGTGCCAGCAGTTTGGGCAGGGCCAATGAGCAGTTCTTC